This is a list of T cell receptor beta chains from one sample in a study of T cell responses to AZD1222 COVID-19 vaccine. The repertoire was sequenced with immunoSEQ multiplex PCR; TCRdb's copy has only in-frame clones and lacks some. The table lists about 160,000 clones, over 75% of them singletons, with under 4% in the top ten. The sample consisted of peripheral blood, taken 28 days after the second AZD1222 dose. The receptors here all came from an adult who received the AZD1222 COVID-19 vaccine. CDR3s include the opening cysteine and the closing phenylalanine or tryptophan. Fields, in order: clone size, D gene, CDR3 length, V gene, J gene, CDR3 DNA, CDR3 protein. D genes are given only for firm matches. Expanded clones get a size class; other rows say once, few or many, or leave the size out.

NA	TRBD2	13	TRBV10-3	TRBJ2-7	TGTGCCATCACCACTAGCGGGAGGCACGAGCAGTACTTC	CAITTSGRHEQYF
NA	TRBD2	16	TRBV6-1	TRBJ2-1	TGTGCCAGCAGTGAAGTGGGACTAGCGCCCTACAATGAGCAGTTCTTC	CASSEVGLAPYNEQFF
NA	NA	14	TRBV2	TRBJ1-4	TGTGCCAGCACCGCACAGGTGGCGGGTGAAAAACTGTTTTTT	CASTAQVAGEKLFF
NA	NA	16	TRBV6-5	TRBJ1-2	TGTGCCAGCAGTTACTCTCAGGGACAAGTGGGCTATGGCTACACCTTC	CASSYSQGQVGYGYTF
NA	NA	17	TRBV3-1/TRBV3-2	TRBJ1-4	TGTGCCAGCAGCCAAGATGGACGGGCGGCGGTGGGGGAAAAACTGTTTTTT	CASSQDGRAAVGEKLFF
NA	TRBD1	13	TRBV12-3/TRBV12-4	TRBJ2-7	TGTGCCAGCAGCCAAGGGACAGGGGACGAGCAGTACTTC	CASSQGTGDEQYF
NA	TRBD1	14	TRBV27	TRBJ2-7	TGTGCCAGCAGTTTACTGGGACAGCCTTACGAGCAGTACTTC	CASSLLGQPYEQYF
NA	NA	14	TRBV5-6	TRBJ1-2	TGTGCCAGCAGCTTGGCTCTGTTCGACTATGGCTACACCTTC	CASSLALFDYGYTF
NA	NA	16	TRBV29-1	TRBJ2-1	TGCAGCGTTGAAGATGGTAAGGGTAGTTCCTACAATGAGCAGTTCTTC	CSVEDGKGSSYNEQFF
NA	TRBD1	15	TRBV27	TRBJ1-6	TGTGCCAGCAGTTCACTACAGGGGCCGAATTCACCCCTCCACTTT	CASSSLQGPNSPLHF
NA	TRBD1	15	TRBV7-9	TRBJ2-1	TGTGCCAGCAGCCACGGTAACAGGGGGAGTAAGGGGCAGTTCTTC	CASSHGNRGSKGQFF
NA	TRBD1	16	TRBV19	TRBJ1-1	TGTGCCAGTAGCCCCAGGACAGGGAGGGGATTGACTGAAGCTTTCTTT	CASSPRTGRGLTEAFF
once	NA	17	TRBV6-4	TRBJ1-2	TGTGCCAGCAGTGACTCGATCGGGGGCGAGGGTTGGTATGGCTACACCTTC	CASSDSIGGEGWYGYTF
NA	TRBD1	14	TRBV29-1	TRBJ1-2	TGCAGCGTTGAGGGGACAGGAACTAACTATGGCTACACCTTC	CSVEGTGTNYGYTF
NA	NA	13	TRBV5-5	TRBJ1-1	TGTGCCAGCAGCTTGGCAGGGGCCACTGAAGCTTTCTTT	CASSLAGATEAFF
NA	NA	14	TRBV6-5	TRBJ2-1	TGTGCCAGCAGCTCCCCCGGGCCCCCTTATGAGCAGTTCTTC	CASSSPGPPYEQFF
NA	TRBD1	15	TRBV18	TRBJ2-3	TGTGCCAGCTCCCCGGGACAGATTAGCACAGATACGCAGTATTTT	CASSPGQISTDTQYF
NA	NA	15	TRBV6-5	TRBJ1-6	TGTGCCAGCAGTCCGATGAGCTCCTATAATTCACCCCTCCACTTT	CASSPMSSYNSPLHF
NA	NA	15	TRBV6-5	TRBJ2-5	TGTGCCAGCAGACCCCGAGGGGCAGTCCAAGAGACCCAGTACTTC	CASRPRGAVQETQYF
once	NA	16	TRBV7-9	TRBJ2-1	TGTGCCAGCAGCTTAGAGGGGGCGGGATCCTACAATGAGCAGTTCTTC	CASSLEGAGSYNEQFF
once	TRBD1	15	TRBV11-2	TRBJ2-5	TGTGCCAGCAGCTGGGGACCGGGACAGGAAGAGACCCAGTACTTC	CASSWGPGQEETQYF
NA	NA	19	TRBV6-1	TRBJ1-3	TGTGCCAGCAGTGGGGATCCTGGGACCTATCCCTACGCTGGAAACACCATATATTTT	CASSGDPGTYPYAGNTIYF
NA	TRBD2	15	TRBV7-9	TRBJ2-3	TGTGCCAGCAGCTTCCGGGGACTAGGGGCGGATACGCAGTATTTT	CASSFRGLGADTQYF
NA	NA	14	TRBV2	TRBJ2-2	TGTGCCAGCAGGGTAGCGGCTAACACCGGGGAGCTGTTTTTT	CASRVAANTGELFF
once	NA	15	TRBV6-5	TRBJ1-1	TGTGCCAGCAGTTACTCGACGCAGGGTTGGACTGAAGCTTTCTTT	CASSYSTQGWTEAFF
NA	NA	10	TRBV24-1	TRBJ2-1	TGTGCAAACCGGGGGACAGAGCAGTTCTTC	CANRGTEQFF
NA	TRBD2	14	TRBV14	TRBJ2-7	TGTGCCAGCAGTACAAGCGGGAGTTTCCACGAGCAGTACTTC	CASSTSGSFHEQYF
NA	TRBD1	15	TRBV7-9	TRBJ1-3	TGTGCCAGCGTACAGGGGAGACTCTCTGGAAACACCATATATTTT	CASVQGRLSGNTIYF
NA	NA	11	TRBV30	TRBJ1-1	TGTGCCTGCAACAAACAGGCTGAAGCTTTCTTT	CACNKQAEAFF
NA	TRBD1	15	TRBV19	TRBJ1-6	TGTGCCAGTACCCCGACAGGGAAGAATAATTCACCCCTCCACTTT	CASTPTGKNNSPLHF